This T cell receptor beta chain came from a study of OX40 agonist ivuxolimab in advanced cancers. Notes on the study in general: The study did not work out the antigen specificity of the expanded peripheral T cells. Several nonresponders also turned out to have low normalized T-cell clonal expansion. Dosing at 0.1 to 3.0 mg/kg was accompanied by clonal expansion of CD4+ and CD8+ blood T cells by week 6.

This CDR3 spans 16 amino acids. Trimming took 3 bases from V and 0 from J, leaving 13 bases between them. From germline, CDR1 is PRHDT and CDR2 FYEKMQ (reference sequence). Comments on this clone: The antigen is undetermined.

The assay was immunoSEQ multiplex PCR, and TCRdb's table has in-frame clones only and misses some. The sample lists tens of thousands of clones, approximately 90% occurring once. Sample: CD4+ or CD8+ T cells sorted from blood, taken in a trial of the OX40 agonist ivuxolimab. The chain joins TRBV13 to TRBJ2-3; D is possibly TRBD1 or TRBD2 (6 bases each). The TCR comes from an adult with an advanced solid tumor such as melanoma, head and neck, liver or kidney cancer. The CDR3 DNA reads as TGTGCCAGCAGCTTGGGTTGGGGGGCTAGCACAGATACGCAGTATTTT. It yields the protein CASSLGWGASTDTQYF.